This is a list of T cell receptor beta chains from one sample in a study of spatial heterogeneity in lung cancer. TCRdb re-called the 5' RACE reads with MiXCR, one entry per CDR3 protein. The sample shows 18,000 or so distinct CDR3 sequences, about 6% of them seen only once. The material was lung tumor tissue, obtained at surgery. These receptors were taken from a female donor with early-stage non-small cell lung cancer. Each CDR3 is given with its conserved first and last residue. The D gene is left open where the match is weak. Rows may omit the clone size; those that give it use once, few, many or a size class.

V	size	J	D	CDR3	DNA
TRBV2	few	TRBJ2-1	NA	CASNRGSYNEQFF	TGTGCCAGCAACCGGGGGTCCTACAATGAGCAGTTCTTC
TRBV7-2	many	TRBJ2-7	TRBD1	CASSHNGQGYEQYF	TGTGCCAGCAGCCATAACGGACAGGGCTACGAGCAGTACTTC
TRBV7-9	few	TRBJ2-7	TRBD1	CASSSPAGTGRYEQYF	TGTGCCAGCAGCTCACCCGCCGGGACAGGGAGGTATGAGCAGTACTTC
TRBV5-5	many	TRBJ1-5	NA	CASSPLGSQPQHF	TGTGCCAGCAGCCCCCTCGGCAGTCAGCCCCAGCATTTT
TRBV5-1	few	TRBJ2-3	TRBD1	CASSPGQGARSDTQYF	TGCGCCAGCAGCCCGGGACAGGGGGCGCGATCAGATACGCAGTATTTT
TRBV12-3/TRBV12-4	many	TRBJ1-6	NA	CASSFGQINSPLHF	TGTGCCAGCAGTTTCGGACAGATTAATTCACCCCTCCACTTT
TRBV27	many	TRBJ1-2	NA	CASRGWDYGYTF	TGTGCCAGCAGAGGGTGGGACTATGGCTACACCTTC
TRBV10-3	many	TRBJ1-1	NA	CAISKQGPNTEAFF	TGTGCCATCAGCAAACAGGGACCGAACACTGAAGCTTTCTTT
TRBV4-1	many	TRBJ2-5	TRBD2	CASSHQTSGSETQYF	TGCGCCAGCAGCCACCAGACTAGCGGGAGTGAGACCCAGTACTTC
TRBV29-1	many	TRBJ1-1	NA	CSVGGHTNTEAFF	TGCAGCGTTGGTGGACACACGAACACTGAAGCTTTCTTT
TRBV6-5	many	TRBJ2-3	NA	CASRESSDRTDTQYF	TGTGCCAGCAGAGAGAGTAGCGACCGCACAGATACGCAGTATTTT
TRBV7-2	NA	TRBJ2-7	NA	CASSKGDSSYEQYF	TGTGCCAGCAGCAAGGGCGACAGCTCCTACGAGCAGTACTTC
TRBV5-1	NA	TRBJ2-3	NA	CASRGFASTDTQYF	TGCGCCAGCAGGGGGTTTGCTAGCACAGATACGCAGTATTTT
TRBV27	many	TRBJ1-6	NA	CASSPTPASPLHF	TGTGCCAGCAGTCCTACCCCAGCCTCACCCCTCCACTTT
TRBV6-1	many	TRBJ1-5	NA	CASSEFWQGNQPQHF	TGTGCCAGCAGTGAGTTTTGGCAGGGTAATCAGCCCCAGCATTTT
TRBV7-6	few	TRBJ2-1	NA	CASTSVYNEQFF	TGTGCCAGCACTAGTGTCTACAATGAGCAGTTCTTC
TRBV6-5	NA	TRBJ2-4	NA	CASSSTGAKNIQYF	TGTGCCAGCAGTTCTACAGGGGCCAAAAACATTCAGTACTTC
TRBV6-1	many	TRBJ2-7	TRBD2	CASIAEASGRGSEQYF	TGTGCCAGCATCGCTGAGGCTAGCGGGAGAGGGTCCGAGCAGTACTTC
TRBV20-1	many	TRBJ2-7	TRBD2	CSARKAGGAYEQYF	TGCAGTGCTAGAAAAGCGGGAGGTGCCTACGAGCAGTACTTC
TRBV3-1	NA	TRBJ2-1	TRBD2	CASSPRTSGYNEQFF	TGTGCCAGCAGCCCACGGACTAGCGGGTACAATGAGCAGTTCTTC
TRBV5-1	many	TRBJ2-5	TRBD2	CASSAGLAGVGGETQYF	TGCGCCAGCAGCGCAGGACTAGCGGGAGTTGGGGGAGAGACCCAGTACTTC
TRBV18	NA	TRBJ2-1	TRBD2	CASSPRRTSGGAHNEQFF	TGTGCCAGCTCACCAAGGAGAACAAGCGGGGGGGCACACAATGAGCAGTTCTTC
TRBV7-9	few	TRBJ1-1	TRBD1	CASSSGQGSTEAFF	TGTGCCAGCAGCTCGGGACAGGGGAGCACTGAAGCTTTCTTT
TRBV5-1	medium-sized	TRBJ1-5	TRBD1	CASSLAPGGYQPQHF	TGCGCCAGCAGCTTGGCACCAGGGGGTTATCAGCCCCAGCATTTT
TRBV7-2	many	TRBJ2-4	NA	CASSGGNIQYF	TGTGCCAGCAGCGGGGGAAACATTCAGTACTTC
TRBV11-2	NA	TRBJ2-1	NA	CASSGGFYNEQFF	TGTGCCAGCTCAGGAGGGTTTTACAATGAGCAGTTCTTC
TRBV20-1	few	TRBJ2-5	TRBD1	CSASGTGSSRTQYF	TGCAGTGCTTCCGGGACAGGTTCTTCTAGGACCCAGTACTTC
TRBV20-1	many	TRBJ2-5	NA	CTLPHPVYQETQYF	TGCACCTTACCCCACCCAGTGTACCAAGAGACCCAGTACTTC
TRBV9	few	TRBJ2-5	TRBD2	CASSVDVGGRGETQYF	TGTGCCAGCAGCGTAGATGTGGGCGGGAGGGGAGAGACCCAGTACTTC
TRBV2	NA	TRBJ1-5	TRBD1	CASKTGGGNQPQHF	TGTGCCAGCAAAACAGGGGGGGGCAATCAGCCCCAGCATTTT
TRBV20-1	many	TRBJ2-2	TRBD2	CSARGSSGDTGELFF	TGCAGTGCTAGGGGGTCTAGCGGAGACACCGGGGAGCTGTTTTTT
TRBV7-2	few	TRBJ2-7	NA	CASSKGGLVTYEQYF	TGTGCCAGCAGCAAGGGAGGACTGGTAACCTACGAGCAGTACTTC
TRBV7-9	many	TRBJ1-1	NA	CASSLVNEAFF	TGTGCCAGCAGCTTAGTGAATGAAGCTTTCTTT
TRBV3-1	many	TRBJ2-7	NA	CASSQMDEQYF	TGTGCCAGCAGCCAAATGGACGAGCAGTACTTC
TRBV5-6	many	TRBJ2-2	NA	CASSFDTGELFF	TGTGCCAGCAGCTTCGACACCGGGGAGCTGTTTTTT
TRBV12-3/TRBV12-4	NA	TRBJ2-5	TRBD1	CASSLTGGAWTQYF	TGTGCCAGCAGTCTGACAGGGGGAGCTTGGACCCAGTACTTC
TRBV28	medium-sized	TRBJ2-3	TRBD2	CASSRTSGSLGTDTQYF	TGTGCCAGCAGTCGGACTAGCGGGAGCCTTGGCACAGATACGCAGTATTTT
TRBV7-9	many	TRBJ1-3	NA	CASSPSGNTIYF	TGTGCCAGCAGCCCAAGTGGAAACACCATATATTTT
TRBV6-4	NA	TRBJ2-3	TRBD2	CASSGTSASTDTQYF	TGTGCCAGCAGTGGGACTAGCGCGAGCACAGATACGCAGTATTTT
TRBV24-1	many	TRBJ2-1	TRBD1	CATSEVDRGWDEQFF	TGTGCCACCAGTGAGGTGGACAGGGGGTGGGATGAGCAGTTCTTC
TRBV6-5	many	TRBJ1-2	TRBD1	CASSYSWDRMYGYTF	TGTGCCAGCAGTTACTCGTGGGACAGGATGTATGGCTACACCTTC
TRBV20-1	many	TRBJ2-7	NA	CSARVARLQSREQYF	TGCAGTGCTAGAGTCGCGAGACTCCAGAGTCGCGAGCAGTACTTC
TRBV29-1	many	TRBJ2-7	TRBD2	CSVDVGGGNYEQYF	TGCAGCGTTGATGTCGGGGGGGGAAACTACGAGCAGTACTTC
TRBV6-6	many	TRBJ2-3	NA	CASSSAAAIGPDTQYF	TGTGCCAGCAGTTCCGCTGCCGCTATAGGGCCAGATACGCAGTATTTT
TRBV10-3	few	TRBJ2-5	NA	CAISGGAQETQYF	TGTGCCATCAGTGGTGGAGCCCAAGAGACCCAGTACTTC
TRBV5-6	many	TRBJ1-4	NA	CASSLRANEKLFF	TGTGCCAGCAGCTTGCGAGCTAATGAAAAACTGTTTTTT
TRBV5-1	NA	TRBJ2-5	NA	CASSLLVGGFQETQYF	TGCGCCAGCAGCTTGTTAGTGGGGGGCTTCCAAGAGACCCAGTACTTC